These T cell receptor beta chains were read from a single sample in a study of T cell responses to AZD1222 COVID-19 vaccine. Produced via immunoSEQ multiplex PCR; TCRdb's table is partial and in-frame only. Among about 140,000 clones listed, 90% to 95% were seen once. The sample in question was peripheral blood, obtained 28 days after the second AZD1222 dose. The receptors were sampled from an adult who received the AZD1222 COVID-19 vaccine. Both conserved end residues are part of each CDR3. Each record gives: J gene, V gene, D gene, CDR3 protein, CDR3 DNA. A D gene is named only where the DNA matches it firmly.

>TRBJ2-1|TRBV6-6|.
CAVAGQPYNEQFF
TGTGCCGTCGCGGGACAGCCGTACAATGAGCAGTTCTTC
>TRBJ2-7|TRBV11-2|.
CASSITGSLREQYF
TGTGCCAGCAGTATTACCGGGAGTCTACGCGAGCAGTACTTC
>TRBJ1-2|TRBV10-1|.
CASRPGGVYGYTF
TGCGCCAGCCGGCCGGGGGGAGTATATGGCTACACCTTC
>TRBJ1-3|TRBV4-3|.
CASSQRAAGNTIYF
TGCGCCAGCAGCCAGAGGGCCGCTGGAAACACCATATATTTT
>TRBJ1-1|TRBV19|.
CASSPRGGPNTEAFF
TGTGCCAGTAGTCCGAGGGGGGGCCCGAACACTGAAGCTTTCTTT
>TRBJ1-2|TRBV18|.
CASSPQQGGYGYTF
TGTGCCAGCTCACCCCAACAGGGAGGGTATGGCTACACCTTC
>TRBJ1-3|TRBV2|.
CASNRAGNTIYF
TGTGCCAGCAACAGGGCTGGAAACACCATATATTTT
>TRBJ2-7|TRBV15|.
CATSRDPQYEQYF
TGTGCCACCAGCAGAGATCCCCAATACGAGCAGTACTTC
>TRBJ2-1|TRBV2|TRBD2
CASGTSGRNNEQFF
TGTGCCAGCGGGACTAGCGGGAGGAACAATGAGCAGTTCTTC
>TRBJ2-7|TRBV3-1/TRBV3-2|.
CASSLTGEGEQYF
TGTGCCAGCAGTCTTACTGGAGAGGGCGAGCAGTACTTC
>TRBJ1-2|TRBV5-6|TRBD1
CASSFLDREKNYGYTF
TGTGCCAGCAGCTTCCTGGACAGGGAAAAAAACTATGGCTACACCTTC
>TRBJ1-3|TRBV7-9|TRBD1
CASSLIRDRVNTIYF
TGTGCCAGCAGCTTAATCCGGGACAGGGTAAACACCATATATTTT
>TRBJ2-5|TRBV27|TRBD1
CASSLGGQRGIIQETQYF
TGTGCCAGCAGTTTAGGGGGACAGAGGGGGATAATTCAAGAGACCCAGTACTTC
>TRBJ1-1|TRBV12-3/TRBV12-4|TRBD1
CASSLYRGNEAFF
TGTGCCAGCAGTTTATACAGGGGAAATGAAGCTTTCTTT